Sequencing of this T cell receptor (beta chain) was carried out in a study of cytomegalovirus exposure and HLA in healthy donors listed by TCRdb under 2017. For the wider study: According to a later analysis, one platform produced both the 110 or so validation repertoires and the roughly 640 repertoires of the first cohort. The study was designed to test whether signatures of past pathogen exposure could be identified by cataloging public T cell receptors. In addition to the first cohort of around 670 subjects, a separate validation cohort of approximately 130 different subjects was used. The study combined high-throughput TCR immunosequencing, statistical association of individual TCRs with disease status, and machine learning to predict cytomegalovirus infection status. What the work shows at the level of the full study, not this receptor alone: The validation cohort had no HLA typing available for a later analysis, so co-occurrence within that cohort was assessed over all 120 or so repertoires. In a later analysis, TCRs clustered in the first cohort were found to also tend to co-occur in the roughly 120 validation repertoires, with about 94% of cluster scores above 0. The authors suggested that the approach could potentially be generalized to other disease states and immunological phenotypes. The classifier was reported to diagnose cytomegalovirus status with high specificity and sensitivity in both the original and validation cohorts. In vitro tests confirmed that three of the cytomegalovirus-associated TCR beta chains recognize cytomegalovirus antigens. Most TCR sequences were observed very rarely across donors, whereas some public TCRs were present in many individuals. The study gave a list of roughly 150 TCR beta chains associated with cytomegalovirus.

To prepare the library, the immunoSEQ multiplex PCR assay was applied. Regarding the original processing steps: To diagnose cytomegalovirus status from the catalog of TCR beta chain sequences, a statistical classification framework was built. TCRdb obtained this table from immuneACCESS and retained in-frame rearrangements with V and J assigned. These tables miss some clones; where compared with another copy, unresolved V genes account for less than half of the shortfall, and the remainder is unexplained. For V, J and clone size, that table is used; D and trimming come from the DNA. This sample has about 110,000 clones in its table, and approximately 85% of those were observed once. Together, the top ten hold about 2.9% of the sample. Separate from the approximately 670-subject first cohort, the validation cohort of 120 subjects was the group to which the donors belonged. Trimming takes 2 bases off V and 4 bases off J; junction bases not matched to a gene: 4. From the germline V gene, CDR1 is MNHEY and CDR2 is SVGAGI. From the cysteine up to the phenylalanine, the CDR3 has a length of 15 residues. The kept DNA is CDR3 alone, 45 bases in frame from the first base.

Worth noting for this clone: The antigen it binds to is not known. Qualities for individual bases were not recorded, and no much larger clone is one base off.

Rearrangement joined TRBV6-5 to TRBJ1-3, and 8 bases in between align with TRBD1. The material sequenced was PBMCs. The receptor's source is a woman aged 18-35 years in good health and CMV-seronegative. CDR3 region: CASSYGRGPGNTIYF. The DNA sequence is TGTGCCAGCAGTTACGGCAGGGGGCCCGGAAACACCATATATTTT.